This record looks at one T cell receptor beta chain sequence and its context. Its antigen is undetermined. These data are taken from a study of graft-versus-host responses after intestinal transplantation. On the study more broadly: Grafts were multivisceral, liver-intestinal, or isolated intestinal. Recipients were all induced with anti-thymocyte globulin, then given tacrolimus and steroids for approximately three years.

Trimming removed 2 bases at V and 6 bases at J, with 17 bases between. Per the germline V gene, CDR1 is MNHNY and CDR2 is SVGAGI (reference sequence). This CDR3 has 16 amino acids. TCRdb's table, derived via immunoSEQ multiplex PCR, lists solely in-frame clones and lacks some. The sample consists of about 97,000 clones, more than 80% of them appearing once. Study-wide results and caveats: Maximum circulating GvH clone levels tracked with early post-transplant HvG decreases. Present in recipient marrow, GvH clones included some that appeared first in ileum or blood.

Sequencing was performed on PBMCs, taken roughly 410 days after intestinal transplant. The clonotype comes from a human patient who received an intestinal transplant, so some T cells may come from the graft donor. The J gene is TRBJ2-1, the V gene TRBV6-6, with TRBD2 as a possible D gene (6 bases). CDR3 loop: CASSYRGWDASNEQFF. The CDR3 DNA reads TGTGCCAGCAGTTACCGGGGGTGGGACGCCTCCAATGAGCAGTTCTTC.